Below are 21 T cell receptor beta chains sequenced from a single sample in a study of T cell responses to AZD1222 COVID-19 vaccine (dated by TCRdb to the early 2020s). The receptor library was made with the immunoSEQ multiplex PCR assay. In TCRdb, the immuneACCESS table is reduced to in-frame sequences with V and J assigned. These tables do not hold every clone; where another copy was compared, an unresolved V gene accounts for under half, and the others remain unexplained. Present in this sample are about 130,000 clones, 88% of which were seen just once. Of the sample, over 5.5% falls within the top ten clones. The time point label of this sample denotes: baseline before first vaccination. This specimen was peripheral blood, taken on day 0 of AZD1222 vaccination. These receptors all stem from an adult in good health.

The chain employs TRBV9 and TRBJ1-1, with D unclear. Germline CDR1 and CDR2: SGDLS and YYNGEE. Trimming left V 0 bases short and J 0 bases short, with 6 bases between. This CDR3 contains 14 residues. The CDR3 DNA is TGTGCCAGCAGCGTAGGTAACTTGAACACTGAAGCTTTCTTT. The encoded protein is CASSVGNLNTEAFF.

The rearrangement uses TRBV2 and TRBJ2-7; 9 nucleotides line up with TRBD1. The CDR3 is 14 residues long. Germline assignment: CDR1 SNHLY and CDR2 FYNNEI. Trimming removed 4 bases from V and 3 bases from J; junction bases left unmatched: 4. The CDR3 is CASSVGTGSYEQYF. The CDR3 nucleotides are TGTGCCAGCAGTGTAGGGACAGGGAGCTACGAGCAGTACTTC.

V and J are TRBV10-3 and TRBJ2-5; TRBD2 agrees at 14 bases. The CDR3 length is 18 residues. Germline CDR1 ENHRY, CDR2 SYGVKD. V gave up 3 bases and J gave up 3 bases; unmatched junction bases: 9. CDR3 amino acids: CAISDWTSGGREEETQYF. CDR3 in DNA: TGTGCCATCAGTGACTGGACTAGCGGGGGGCGGGAGGAAGAGACCCAGTACTTC.

This rearrangement joins TRBV5-1 to TRBJ2-2; 8 positions match TRBD2. The CDR3 covers 14 residues. From germline, CDR1 is SGHRS and CDR2 YFSETQ. Trimming removed 7 bases from V and 0 bases from J; junction bases left unmatched: 2. The CDR3 DNA sequence: TGCGCCAGCGGTAGCGGGGCGAACACCGGGGAGCTGTTTTTT. Translating gives CASGSGANTGELFF.

The chain carries TRBV6-2 or TRBV6-3 and TRBJ2-2, with no clear D. The ends were cut back, 4 bases at V and 7 bases at J, with 10 bases in the middle. Germline CDR1 and CDR2: MNHEY and SVGEGT. This CDR3 spans 13 amino acids. This CDR3 reads CASSFMVNGELFF. The CDR3 DNA sequence: TGTGCCAGCAGTTTCATGGTGAACGGGGAGCTGTTTTTT.

The V gene is TRBV2, the J gene TRBJ1-1; D possibly corresponds to TRBD1 (6 bases). Trimming took 4 bases from V and 6 from J, leaving 15 bases between them. The CDR3 has 14 residues. Germline-derived CDR1 and CDR2 are SNHLY and FYNNEI. The CDR3 is CASSGRGGAAEAFF. In DNA form, the CDR3 reads TGTGCCAGCAGTGGGCGCGGGGGCGCGGCTGAAGCTTTCTTT.

The chain is built from TRBV12-3 or TRBV12-4 and TRBJ2-7; no clear D. This CDR3 is built from 11 residues. The V and J ends lost 6 bases and 4 bases respectively, with 7 bases between them. The CDR3 DNA reads as TGTGCCAGCAGCCGTATGTACGAGCAGTACTTC. As protein: CASSRMYEQYF.

This rearrangement joins TRBV6-1 to TRBJ1-1, with TRBD1 matching over 7 bases. Germline V CDR1 and CDR2: MNHNS, SASEGT. This CDR3 contains 14 residues. Trimming removed 5 bases from V and 5 bases from J; junction bases left unmatched: 8. The CDR3 loop reads CASSPREGATEAFF. The CDR3 DNA reads TGTGCCAGCAGTCCCAGGGAGGGGGCGACTGAAGCTTTCTTT.

J is TRBJ1-6 and V is TRBV25-1; D is undetermined. Looked up from germline, CDR1 is MGHDK and CDR2 is SYGVNS. The ends were cut back, 7 bases at V and 14 bases at J, with 18 bases in the middle. The CDR3 sequence is 13 residues long. The CDR3 region is CASKADLIQTLHF. Written as DNA, the CDR3 is TGTGCCAGCAAGGCGGACTTAATTCAAACCCTCCACTTT.

The chain employs TRBV28 and TRBJ1-4; D gene uncertain. Germline V gene lookup returns CDR1 MDHEN and CDR2 SYDVKM. The V end lost 4 bases, the J end lost 2 bases, and 8 bases lay between the germline ends. The CDR3 extends over 14 amino acids. Here the CDR3 DNA reads TGTGCCAGCAGTTCGAGTGGTACTAATGAAAAACTGTTTTTT. Its translation: CASSSSGTNEKLFF.

This clone was detected a few times. This sample includes further DNA sequences coding for the same CDR3. This sequence joins TRBV5-1 and TRBJ1-1, with 8 bases lining up with TRBD1. From germline, CDR1 is SGHRS and CDR2 YFSETQ. The V and J ends lost 0 bases and 5 bases, in that order; junction bases with no gene match: 6. The length of the CDR3 is 15 residues. CDR3 in amino acids: CASSLAGQGETEAFF. CDR3 nucleotide sequence: TGCGCCAGCAGCTTGGCCGGACAGGGAGAAACTGAAGCTTTCTTT.

The chain combines TRBV5-1 with TRBJ1-1, with 9 bases fitting TRBD1. The CDR3 sequence is 17 residues long. The V and J ends lost 4 bases and 0 bases, in that order; junction bases with no gene match: 10. Germline V gene data show CDR1 as SGHRS and CDR2 as YFSETQ. In DNA, the CDR3 is TGCGCCAGCAGCAGCTCCCGGACAGGGGCGCTGAACACTGAAGCTTTCTTT. Translated: CASSSSRTGALNTEAFF.

With respect to this clone: Other DNA sequences in this specimen translate into the identical CDR3. The V gene is TRBV5-1, the J gene TRBJ2-7; perhaps TRBD1 as D (6 bases). The germline gives CDR1 SGHRS, CDR2 YFSETQ. This CDR3 spans 13 amino acids. V shed 2 bases and J shed 4 bases, with 10 bases lying between them. The CDR3 sequence: CASSFLQGYEQYF. In DNA, the CDR3 is TGCGCCAGCAGCTTTTTACAGGGTTACGAGCAGTACTTC. The entire variable domain, with the rest obtained from reference TRBV5-1 and TRBJ2-7, is as follows: KAGVTQTPRYLIKTRGQQVTLSCSPISGHRSVSWYQQTPGQGLQFLFEYFSETQRNKGNFPGRFSGRQFSNSRSEMNVSTLELGDSALYLCASSFLQGYEQYFGPGTRLTVT.

This clone is a singleton in its sample. The rearrangement links TRBV28 to TRBJ2-1; 12 positions match TRBD2. Trimming at V came to 3 bases and at J to 8 bases, leaving 8 bases not matched to a gene. CDR1 is MDHEN, CDR2 SYDVKM, per germline. The CDR3 contains 16 residues. The CDR3 here is CASSLGGLAGGYEQFF. CDR3 DNA sequence: TGTGCCAGCAGTTTGGGGGGGCTAGCGGGAGGGTATGAGCAGTTCTTC.

The chain combines TRBV13 with TRBJ1-2; no definite D call. CDR3 length equals 13 residues. CDR1 is PRHDT, CDR2 FYEKMQ, per germline (reference sequence). Deletions cut 0 bases from V and 8 bases from J, with 10 bases between. Here the CDR3 reads CASSLGSRVGYTF. CDR3 DNA: TGTGCCAGCAGCTTAGGGTCTAGGGTGGGCTACACCTTC. Together with reference TRBV13 and TRBJ1-2, the CDR3 gives the full variable domain: AAGVIQSPRHLIKEKRETATLKCYPIPRHDTVYWYQQGPGQDPQFLISFYEKMQSDKGSIPDRFSAQQFSDYHSELNMSSLELGDSALYFCASSLGSRVGYTFGSGTRLTVV.

The V gene is TRBV14, the J gene TRBJ1-2; 8 nucleotides align to TRBD1. Per germline, CDR1 SGHDN and CDR2 FVKESK. V was pared by 1 base and J by 5 bases, with 12 bases of the junction left unmatched. CDR3 length: 17 residues. CDR3 in DNA: TGTGCCAGCAGCCAAGGGCAGGGGGCGCTTCGGGGATATGGCTACACCTTC. Its translation: CASSQGQGALRGYGYTF.

The gene calls are TRBV5-1 and TRBJ1-6; D is unresolved. CDR3 size: 15 residues. The germline gives CDR1 SGHRS, CDR2 YFSETQ. The V gene lost 0 bases and the J gene lost 8 bases, with 12 bases spanning the gap. CDR3 in amino acids: CASSLDFGGHSPLHF. CDR3 DNA: TGCGCCAGCAGCTTGGACTTTGGAGGGCATTCACCCCTCCACTTT.

The V call is TRBV9, the J call TRBJ2-5, with 9 bases lining up with TRBD2. The CDR3 loop spans 16 amino acids. The germline gives CDR1 SGDLS, CDR2 YYNGEE. Trimming at V came to 7 bases and at J to 0 bases, leaving 10 bases not matched to a gene. This CDR3 reads CASSRGASGDQETQYF. The CDR3 DNA follows: TGTGCCAGCTCACGAGGGGCTAGCGGGGACCAAGAGACCCAGTACTTC. Together with reference TRBV9 and TRBJ2-5, the CDR3 gives the full variable domain: DSGVTQTPKHLITATGQRVTLRCSPRSGDLSVYWYQQSLDQGLQFLIQYYNGEERAKGNILERFSAQQFPDLHSELNLSSLELGDSALYFCASSRGASGDQETQYFGPGTRLLVL.

This sequence joins TRBV6-6 and TRBJ2-1, with 14 nucleotides matching TRBD2. Germline V gene lookup returns CDR1 MNHNY and CDR2 SVGAGI (reference sequence). V shed 5 bases and J 4 bases; nucleotides not matched to a gene: 10. This CDR3 has 18 amino acids. Here the CDR3 reads CASSPGTSGRLSYNEQFF. CDR3 nucleotides: TGTGCCAGCAGTCCCGGGACTAGCGGGAGATTATCATACAATGAGCAGTTCTTC.

This chain joins TRBV7-2 and TRBJ1-6; D might be TRBD1 (5 bases). The CDR3 spans 13 residues. Per the germline V gene, CDR1 is SGHTA and CDR2 is FQGNSA. Trimming stripped 3 bases from V and 8 bases from J, with 8 bases between. The CDR3 coding sequence is TGTGCCAGCAGCTTCAGGGTGGATTCACCCCTCCACTTT. Its protein is CASSFRVDSPLHF.

This clone has more than one count but fewer than ten. This chain links TRBV28 with TRBJ1-4; 8 positions match TRBD1. V gave up 7 bases and J gave up 7 bases; unmatched junction bases: 8. CDR3 length: 14 residues. Looked up from germline, CDR1 is MDHEN and CDR2 is SYDVKM. This CDR3 reads CASTLSQGAEKLFF. CDR3 nucleotide sequence: TGTGCCAGCACCCTTAGTCAGGGGGCTGAAAAACTGTTTTTT. Full variable domain (outside the CDR3, taken from reference TRBV28 and TRBJ1-4): DVKVTQSSRYLVKRTGEKVFLECVQDMDHENMFWYRQDPGLGLRLIYFSYDVKMKEKGDIPEGYSVSREKKERFSLILESASTNQTSMYLCASTLSQGAEKLFFGSGTQLSVL.